This TCR beta chain was sequenced during a study of blood T cell repertoires in COVID-19. On the study more broadly: T cells, B-cell-depleted T cells, or PBMCs supplied cDNA or gDNA.

Germline loops: CDR1 LNHDA, CDR2 SQIVND (reference sequence). V shed 9 bases and J 4 bases; nucleotides not matched to a gene: 22. CDR3 size: 19 residues. In the original workflow: Amplifying reference gene primers gave estimates of nucleated cell counts. Produced via immunoSEQ multiplex PCR; TCRdb's table is partial and in-frame only. Clone size and the V and J calls come from that table; the DNA yielded D and trimming. The data show about 160,000 clones, 85% to 95% seen once. Seattle patients were enrolled during active infection and followed longitudinally. Input material: peripheral blood. This TCR was sampled from a woman aged 55-69 years with COVID-19, enrolled during active disease. The chain is built from TRBV19 and TRBJ1-5; 9 positions agree with TRBD1. CDR3: CASRSPGQGPPTPNQPQHF. CDR3 bases: TGTGCCAGCCGGTCCCCGGGACAGGGCCCCCCAACCCCGAATCAGCCCCAGCATTTT.